The T cell receptor (beta chain) under discussion was sequenced for a study of blood T cell repertoires in COVID-19 (dated by TCRdb to the early 2020s). With respect to the entire study: Samples covering the acute and convalescent phases of COVID-19 were provided by collaborators in the United States, Italy and Spain. The prospective study material was composed of cDNA or gDNA derived from T cells, B-cell-depleted T cells, or PBMCs. Deeply sampled blood TCRbeta repertoires from subjects exposed to, actively infected with, or recovered from COVID-19 were included in the dataset. A freely available public database, intended as a resource for researchers studying the immune response to SARS-CoV-2, is where the repertoires were released. Samples came from the ongoing ImmuneRACE study (first 160 participants) plus 1,254 subjects from 6 global collaborators. A de-identified subject ID, COVID-19 status, age in years and sex were almost always included in the sample metadata. Where available, HLA class I and class II types were obtained from metadata supplied by the sample provider rather than from assay-based typing. What the authors observed across the whole study: Clinical and demographic metadata were provided uncurated, with the amount varying by source and participant.

The immunoSEQ Assay, a bias-controlled multiplex PCR, was used to amplify TCRbeta CDR3 regions from genomic DNA. In the authors' own workflow: The number of nucleated cells in each sample was estimated from the amplification of reference gene primers within the assay. Sequence reads were collapsed and filtered to measure the absolute abundance of every unique TCRbeta CDR3 rearrangement. For each sample, productive Simpson clonality was calculated as the square root of Simpson's diversity index across productive rearrangements. Entries here come from immuneACCESS through TCRdb and include only in-frame sequences with V and J called. Some clones fail to appear in such tables; in the studies checked, an unresolved V gene covers under half of the shortfall, and the cause of the remainder is unknown. V, J and clone size reflect that table, while D and trimming were determined from the DNA. This sample comprises some 330,000 clones, approximately 89% of them detected only once. The ten largest clonotypes hold around 4.6% of the sample.

Enrolling through a virtual design, the prospective study's participants ranged in age from roughly 18 to 90 years and lived across about two dozen United States geographic areas. To assign participants to cohorts, the prospective study relied on clinical history that participants themselves reported in a screening survey and a study questionnaire. Recovered participants in ImmuneRACE Cohort 3 were defined by two consecutive negative NP/OP PCR tests, clearance by a healthcare professional, or resolution of symptoms. Mobile phlebotomists in the prospective study collected whole blood, serum and a nasopharyngeal or oropharyngeal swab from every participant. Over an approximately 2-month period, participants in the prospective study had the option of providing additional blood draws and questionnaires. Blood samples from the prospective study were shipped frozen or at room temperature prior to DNA extraction.

For this clone: Its antigen has not been determined. It has no much larger one-base neighbor in the sample; base qualities were not kept.

The specimen was PBMCs or T cells enriched from blood (not recorded which). The sequence was collected from a man aged 30 to 45 who had recovered from COVID-19.

CDR3 loop: CASRGTGQETQYF. In nucleotide form, the sequence is TGTGCCAGCAGGGGGACTGGCCAAGAGACCCAGTACTTC. The V gene is TRBV7-9 and the J gene is TRBJ2-5; TRBD2 is possibly the D segment (6 matching bases). Including the terminal cysteine and phenylalanine, the CDR3 comprises 13 residues. The read is trimmed to its CDR3 DNA, 39 bases read in frame from base 1. For CDR1 and CDR2, the germline V gene (reference sequence) lists SEHNR and FQNEAQ. At the junction V is shortened by 6 bases and J by 1 base, with 9 bases in between.